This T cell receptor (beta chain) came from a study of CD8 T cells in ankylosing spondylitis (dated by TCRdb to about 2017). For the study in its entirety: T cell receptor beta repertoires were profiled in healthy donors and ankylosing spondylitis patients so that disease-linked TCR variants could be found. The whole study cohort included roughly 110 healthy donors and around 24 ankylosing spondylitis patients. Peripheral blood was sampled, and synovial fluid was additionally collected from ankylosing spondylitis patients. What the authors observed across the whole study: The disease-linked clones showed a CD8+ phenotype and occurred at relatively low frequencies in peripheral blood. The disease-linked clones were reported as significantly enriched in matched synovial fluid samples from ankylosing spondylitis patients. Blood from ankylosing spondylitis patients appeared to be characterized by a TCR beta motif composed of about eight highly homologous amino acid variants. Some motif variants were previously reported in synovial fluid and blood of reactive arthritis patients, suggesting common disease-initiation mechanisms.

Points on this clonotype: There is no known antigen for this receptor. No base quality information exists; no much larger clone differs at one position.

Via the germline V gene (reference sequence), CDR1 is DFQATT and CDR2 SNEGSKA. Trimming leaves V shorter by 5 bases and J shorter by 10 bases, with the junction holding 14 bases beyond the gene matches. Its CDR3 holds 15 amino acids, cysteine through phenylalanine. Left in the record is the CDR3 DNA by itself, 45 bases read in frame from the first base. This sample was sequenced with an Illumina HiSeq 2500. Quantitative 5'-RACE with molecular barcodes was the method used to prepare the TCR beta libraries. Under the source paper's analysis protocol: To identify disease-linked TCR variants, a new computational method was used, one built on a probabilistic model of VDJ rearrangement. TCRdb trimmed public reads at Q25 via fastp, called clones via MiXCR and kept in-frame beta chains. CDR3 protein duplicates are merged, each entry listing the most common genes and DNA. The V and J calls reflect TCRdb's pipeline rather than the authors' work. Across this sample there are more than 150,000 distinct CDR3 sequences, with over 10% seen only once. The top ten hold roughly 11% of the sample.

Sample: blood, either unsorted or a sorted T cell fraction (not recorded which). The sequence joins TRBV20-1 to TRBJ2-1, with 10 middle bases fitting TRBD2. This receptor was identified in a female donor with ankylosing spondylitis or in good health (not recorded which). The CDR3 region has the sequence CSASSGRINAREQFF. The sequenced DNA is TGCAGTGCTTCTAGCGGGAGAATTAACGCGAGGGAGCAGTTCTTC.